This T cell receptor (beta chain) was recorded in a study of OX40 agonist ivuxolimab in advanced cancers. Background on the study: Checkpoint inhibitors had been given previously to over 30% of patients.

In regard to this clone: Its target is not known.

Produced via immunoSEQ multiplex PCR; TCRdb's table is partial and in-frame only. The sample contains 43,000 or so clones, around nine tenths of which appear only once. Study findings and constraints: Researchers did not determine the expanded peripheral T cells' antigen specificity. Fewer expanded clones were found on average in CD4+ than in CD8+ T cells.

The specimen was CD4+ or CD8+ T cells sorted from blood, collected in a trial of the OX40 agonist ivuxolimab. This TCR derives from an adult with an advanced solid tumor such as melanoma, head and neck, liver or kidney cancer.

CDR3 sequence reads: CASSLVLAGGSRVDTQYF. For the CDR3, the DNA is TGTGCCAGCAGCTTAGTTCTAGCGGGAGGATCCCGTGTAGATACGCAGTATTTT. V is TRBV11-2 and J is TRBJ2-3, with 11 bases aligning to TRBD2. The CDR3 has 18 amino acids. CDR1 and CDR2 from the germline V gene are SGHAT and FQNNGV. J lost 5 bases, V lost 1 base, and 11 bases had no gene match.